The 28 T cell receptor beta chains in this list originate from one sample, sequenced in a study of shared clonotypes between healthy human individuals. The data were produced by immunoSEQ multiplex PCR, yet TCRdb's version contains in-frame clones alone and is incomplete. The sample includes 850,000 to 1,200,000 clones, more than 60% seen only once; the top ten take approximately 1.5%. What was sequenced was memory CD4+ T cells sorted from blood. Subset of the sample: CD45RA-negative fraction. All receptors come from a young man in good health.

This sequence joins TRBV11-1 and TRBJ1-5; a weak D match, TRBD1 (5 bases). The germline V gene encodes CDR1 SGHAT and CDR2 FQDESV (reference sequence). CDR3 length: 13 amino acids. The V end lost 3 bases, the J end lost 2 bases, and 5 bases lay between the germline ends. CDR3 in amino acids: CASSLTGNQPQHF. The CDR3 DNA sequence: TGTGCCAGCAGCTTGACAGGCAATCAGCCCCAGCATTTT. The full variable domain, its missing parts supplied by reference TRBV11-1 and TRBJ1-5, is EAEVAQSPRYKITEKSQAVAFWCDPISGHATLYWYRQILGQGPELLVQFQDESVVDDSQLPKDRFSAERLKGVDSTLKIQPAELGDSAMYLCASSLTGNQPQHFGDGTRLSIL.

The genes are TRBV5-4 and TRBJ2-5; D is perhaps TRBD2 (6 bases). This CDR3 is 15 amino acids long. Trimming removed 6 bases at V and 1 base at J, with 16 bases between. The germline V gene encodes CDR1 SGHNT and CDR2 YYREEE (reference sequence). The CDR3 is CASNSGGTVQETQYF. CDR3 bases: TGTGCCAGCAATTCTGGAGGGACGGTCCAAGAGACCCAGTACTTC. Complete variable domain (other parts from reference TRBV5-4 and TRBJ2-5): ETGVTQSPTHLIKTRGQQVTLRCSSQSGHNTVSWYQQALGQGPQFIFQYYREEENGRGNFPPRFSGLQFPNYSSELNVNALELDDSALYLCASNSGGTVQETQYFGPGTRLLVL.

The chain recombines TRBV7-8 with TRBJ2-5; 14 bases fit TRBD2. The germline V gene encodes CDR1 SGHVS and CDR2 FQNEAQ. The CDR3 is 20 residues long. J was trimmed by 2 bases and V by 3 bases; bases with no gene match: 14. The CDR3 loop reads CASSFLGGLAGGDSQETQYF. As DNA, the CDR3 is TGTGCCAGCAGCTTTCTCGGTGGACTAGCGGGGGGCGACTCGCAAGAGACCCAGTACTTC.

The chain combines TRBV6-4 with TRBJ1-2; the match to TRBD1 covers 10 bases. Germline V gene lookup returns CDR1 MRHNA and CDR2 SNTAGT. V lost 5 bases, J lost 8 bases, and 5 bases stayed unmatched. The CDR3 consists of 13 residues. The CDR3 spells CASSLTGGGGYTF. The CDR3 nucleotides are TGTGCCAGCAGTTTGACAGGGGGCGGCGGCTACACCTTC.

The chain has TRBV2 and TRBJ2-3, with no clear D. Per the germline V gene, CDR1 is SNHLY and CDR2 is FYNNEI. The CDR3 length is 11 residues. Trimming took 1 base from V and 14 from J, leaving 10 bases between them. CDR3 DNA: TGTGCCAGCAGTGAAGTAATCGCGAGGTATTTT. Translation gives CASSEVIARYF. Looking up the rest from reference TRBV2 and TRBJ2-3 gives the full variable domain: EPEVTQTPSHQVTQMGQEVILRCVPISNHLYFYWYRQILGQKVEFLVSFYNNEISEKSEIFDDQFSVERPDGSNFTLKIRSTKLEDSAMYFCASSEVIARYFGPGTRLTVL.

The J gene is TRBJ2-5, the V gene TRBV5-1; D ambiguous. The CDR3 is 13 residues long. Germline assignment: CDR1 SGHRS and CDR2 YFSETQ. The V end lost 3 bases, the J end lost 1 base, and 7 bases lay between the germline ends. The CDR3 DNA follows: TGCGCCAGCAGCTATCGAGTCCAAGAGACCCAGTACTTC. Residues: CASSYRVQETQYF.

Concerning this clone itself: A junction end diverges from the germline sequence, so it may reflect a read error. The V and J genes are TRBV30 and TRBJ1-1; a possible D gene is TRBD1 (5 bases). Per the germline V gene, CDR1 is GTSNPN and CDR2 is SVGIG (reference sequence). This CDR3 region has 12 residues. In DNA form, the CDR3 reads TGTGCCTGGATACATGATGGGCACCCGGGACTCTTT. Residues: CAWIHDGHPGLF. Together with reference TRBV30 and TRBJ1-1, the CDR3 gives the full variable domain: SQTIHQWPATLVQPVGSPLSLECTVEGTSNPNLYWYRQAAGRGLQLLFYSVGIGQISSEVPQNLSASRPQDRQFILSSKKLLLSDSGFYLCAWIHDGHPGLFGQGTRLTVV.

This clone was counted between two and nine times. The CDR3 nucleotides are TGTGCCAGCAGCTCCGGTTTACAGGGGAGCTATGGCTACACCTTC. It translates to CASSSGLQGSYGYTF. The V gene is TRBV7-9, the J gene TRBJ1-2, with 7 bases matching TRBD1. After removal of 4 bases from V and 4 bases from J, the junction contained 9 bases not matched to a gene. Germline CDR1 SEHNR, CDR2 FQNEAQ (reference sequence). The CDR3 has 15 amino acids.

The V call is TRBV2, the J call TRBJ1-4, with no clear D. Trimming cost V 8 bases and J 8 bases, with 9 bases left between them. The germline V gene has CDR1 SNHLY and CDR2 FYNNEI. The CDR3 consists of 11 residues. CDR3 sequence: CASDWKEKLFF. CDR3 in DNA: TGTGCCAGCGATTGGAAGGAAAAACTGTTTTTT.

The chain recombines TRBV11-2 with TRBJ2-7; 10 bases map to TRBD2. Trimming took 5 bases from V and 4 from J; bases not matched to a gene: 11. Germline V gene data show CDR1 as SGHAT and CDR2 as FQNNGV. CDR3 size: 16 residues. As DNA, the CDR3 is TGTGCCAGCAGCCCGGGGGGTGCTAGCGGGGGTTACGAGCAGTACTTC. Translating gives CASSPGGASGGYEQYF. Using reference TRBV11-2 and TRBJ2-7 for the parts outside the CDR3, the full variable domain is EAGVAQSPRYKIIEKRQSVAFWCNPISGHATLYWYQQILGQGPKLLIQFQNNGVVDDSQLPKDRFSAERLKGVDSTLKIQPAKLEDSAVYLCASSPGGASGGYEQYFGPGTRLTVT.

The rearrangement uses TRBV12-5 and TRBJ2-1; 7 nucleotides match TRBD2. Trimming took 7 bases from V and 7 from J; bases not matched to a gene: 13. In germline, CDR1 is LGHNT, CDR2 FRNRAP. The CDR3 covers 15 residues. The CDR3 reads CASASSGGTGNEQFF. Written as DNA, the CDR3 is TGTGCTAGTGCCTCTTCGGGAGGAACGGGGAATGAGCAGTTCTTC.

Of note for this clone: Other nucleotide sequences in the sample specify the same CDR3. The V call is TRBV10-3, the J call TRBJ2-7; 9 bases map to TRBD1. Germline V gene sequence: CDR1 ENHRY, CDR2 SYGVKD. This CDR3 contains 16 residues. V lost 1 base and J lost 1; bases outside the gene matches: 5. CDR3 protein: CAISEWGQGSSYEQYF. The CDR3, as DNA: TGTGCCATCAGTGAGTGGGGACAGGGAAGTTCCTACGAGCAGTACTTC.

The chain recombines TRBV6-4 with TRBJ2-1; no definite D call. V gave up 2 bases and J gave up 5 bases, with 4 bases separating them. The CDR3 has 12 residues. Germline-derived CDR1 and CDR2 are MRHNA and SNTAGT. CDR3 DNA sequence: TGTGCCAGCAGTGACAATAACAATGAGCAGTTCTTC. Translation: CASSDNNNEQFF.

The V gene is TRBV28, the J gene TRBJ1-6; D not certain. V was pared by 3 bases and J by 9 bases, with 6 bases between. Germline CDR1 reads MDHEN; CDR2 reads SYDVKM. The CDR3 runs to 12 residues. The CDR3 DNA sequence: TGTGCCAGCAGTTTTCGCCCTTCACCCCTCCACTTT. Its protein is CASSFRPSPLHF.

J is TRBJ2-1 and V is TRBV28; 9 bases are shared with TRBD1. The V segment lost 4 bases and the J segment 3 bases; nucleotides outside the gene matches: 7. This CDR3 comprises 16 residues. CDR1 and CDR2 (germline): MDHEN, SYDVKM. CDR3 in DNA: TGTGCCAGCAGTTCCATCGGGACAGGGAGCTACAATGAGCAGTTCTTC. Its protein is CASSSIGTGSYNEQFF.

The chain uses TRBV9 and TRBJ2-5; D is ambiguous. Trimming removed 2 bases at V and 1 base at J, with 9 bases between. Germline V gives CDR1 SGDLS, CDR2 YYNGEE. The length of the CDR3 is 14 residues. The CDR3 loop reads CASSVYPLQETQYF. CDR3 DNA: TGTGCCAGCAGCGTGTACCCTCTCCAAGAGACCCAGTACTTC.

The chain has TRBV2 and TRBJ1-2; D remains ambiguous. V lost 8 bases and J 2 bases, leaving 15 bases between the germline ends. The CDR3 consists of 14 residues. Germline CDR1 and CDR2: SNHLY and FYNNEI. The CDR3 sequence is CASVKSFLNYGYTF. The CDR3 DNA reads as TGTGCCAGCGTCAAATCTTTTCTAAACTATGGCTACACCTTC.

The chain uses TRBV2 and TRBJ2-7, with D unclear. V lost 8 bases, J lost 0 bases, and 11 bases lay in between. This CDR3 is built from 13 residues. Looked up from germline, CDR1 is SNHLY and CDR2 is FYNNEI. CDR3 bases: TGTGCCAGCTGCCAGGACGGCTCCTACGAGCAGTACTTC. It is translated as CASCQDGSYEQYF. The full variable domain, with the rest looked up from reference TRBV2 and TRBJ2-7, is EPEVTQTPSHQVTQMGQEVILRCVPISNHLYFYWYRQILGQKVEFLVSFYNNEISEKSEIFDDQFSVERPDGSNFTLKIRSTKLEDSAMYFCASCQDGSYEQYFGPGTRLTVT.

The rearrangement links TRBV5-1 to TRBJ1-6; unclear D gene. The CDR3 has 15 residues. Trimming took 0 bases from V and 9 from J, leaving 13 bases between them. The germline V gene has CDR1 SGHRS and CDR2 YFSETQ. The CDR3 DNA reads TGCGCCAGCAGCTTGGCCCCCGCCCTCGGTTCACCCCTCCACTTT. Translation: CASSLAPALGSPLHF.

This clone occurred once. The rearrangement links TRBV10-3 to TRBJ1-1; 7 bases line up with TRBD1. The ends lost 3 bases at V and 6 bases at J; junction bases unmatched: 7. The germline V gene encodes CDR1 ENHRY and CDR2 SYGVKD. CDR3 size: 14 residues. The chain's CDR3 is CAISDLGGEAEAFF. The DNA for the CDR3 is TGTGCCATCAGTGACTTAGGGGGCGAGGCTGAAGCTTTCTTT.

The chain recombines TRBV9 with TRBJ2-3; TRBD2 aligns across 10 bases. V shed 3 bases and J 0 bases; nucleotides not matched to a gene: 4. This CDR3 has 16 amino acids. CDR1 and CDR2 from the germline V gene are SGDLS and YYNGEE. In nucleotides, the CDR3 is TGTGCCAGCAGCGCGACTAGCGGGCGAAGCACAGATACGCAGTATTTT. This gives the protein CASSATSGRSTDTQYF.

The chain uses TRBV19 and TRBJ2-1; D may correspond to TRBD1 or TRBD2 (5 bases each). V was clipped by 3 bases and J by 2 bases, with 14 bases between them. CDR3 length: 16 amino acids. Germline CDR1 LNHDA, CDR2 SQIVND (reference sequence). The CDR3 DNA follows: TGTGCCAGTAGTATCCAAGGGACGAGGACCTACAATGAGCAGTTCTTC. As protein: CASSIQGTRTYNEQFF.

The chain is built from TRBV7-9 and TRBJ1-4; tentatively, D is TRBD1 (5 bases). CDR3 length: 14 amino acids. Trimming removed 5 bases at V and 6 bases at J, with 13 bases between. Germline-derived CDR1 and CDR2 are SEHNR and FQNEAQ (reference sequence). CDR3 protein: CASSRDVGYEKLFF. As DNA, the CDR3 is TGTGCCAGCAGCCGGGACGTCGGATATGAAAAACTGTTTTTT. Supplemented by reference TRBV7-9 and TRBJ1-4, the full variable domain reads DTGVSQNPRHKITKRGQNVTFRCDPISEHNRLYWYRQTLGQGPEFLTYFQNEAQLEKSRLLSDRFSAERPKGSFSTLEIQRTEQGDSAMYLCASSRDVGYEKLFFGSGTQLSVL.

This chain uses TRBV30 with TRBJ1-5, with TRBD1 matching 8 bases. Losses at the gene ends were 6 bases for V and 3 bases for J; bases not matched to a gene: 7. The germline CDR1 and CDR2 sequences are GTSNPN and SVGIG (reference sequence). The length of the CDR3 is 14 residues. This chain's CDR3 is CACGWTGFNQPQHF. CDR3 nucleotides: TGTGCCTGCGGATGGACAGGGTTCAATCAGCCCCAGCATTTT. The entire variable domain, with the rest obtained from reference TRBV30 and TRBJ1-5, is as follows: SQTIHQWPATLVQPVGSPLSLECTVEGTSNPNLYWYRQAAGRGLQLLFYSVGIGQISSEVPQNLSASRPQDRQFILSSKKLLLSDSGFYLCACGWTGFNQPQHFGDGTRLSIL.

The chain recombines TRBV5-6 with TRBJ2-7, with TRBD1 matching 8 bases. The germline V gene has CDR1 SGHDT and CDR2 YYEEEE. This CDR3 has 16 amino acids. V shed 2 bases, J shed 0 bases, and the junction held 7 bases outside the gene matches. CDR3 loop: CASSFRQGMSSYEQYF. CDR3 DNA: TGTGCCAGCAGCTTCCGACAGGGGATGAGCTCCTACGAGCAGTACTTC.

This clone has only a few counts. This rearrangement joins TRBV5-4 to TRBJ1-2, with D possibly being TRBD1 (5 bases). This CDR3 contains 13 residues. Per germline, CDR1 SGHNT and CDR2 YYREEE (reference sequence). The V and J ends lost 4 bases and 5 bases respectively, with 12 bases between them. The CDR3 DNA follows: TGTGCCAGCAGCCCCGGGGACGGATATGGCTACACCTTC. Protein: CASSPGDGYGYTF.

V and J are TRBV18 and TRBJ1-2; the match to TRBD1 covers 7 bases. Germline V gene sequence: CDR1 KGHSH, CDR2 LQKENI. CDR3 length equals 15 residues. Germline trimming cut 6 bases from V and 4 bases from J; bases unmatched to any gene: 11. For the CDR3, the DNA is TGTGCCAGCTCTTCTGGACAGGCCGGGGGCTATGGCTACACCTTC. It translates to CASSSGQAGGYGYTF. Filled out from reference TRBV18 and TRBJ1-2, the complete variable domain reads NAGVMQNPRHLVRRRGQEARLRCSPMKGHSHVYWYRQLPEEGLKFMVYLQKENIIDESGMPKERFSAEFPKEGPSILRIQQVVRGDSAAYFCASSSGQAGGYGYTFGSGTRLTVV.

This clone was recorded at least ten times. Within the sample, other DNA sequences also encode this same CDR3. The chain combines TRBV19 with TRBJ2-7, with 8 positions matching TRBD1. This CDR3 is 13 amino acids long. Germline CDR1 LNHDA, CDR2 SQIVND (reference sequence). J was trimmed by 4 bases and V by 5 bases; bases with no gene match: 4. CDR3 loop: CASSRGQEYEQYF. The CDR3 DNA is TGTGCCAGTAGTCGGGGACAGGAGTACGAGCAGTACTTC.